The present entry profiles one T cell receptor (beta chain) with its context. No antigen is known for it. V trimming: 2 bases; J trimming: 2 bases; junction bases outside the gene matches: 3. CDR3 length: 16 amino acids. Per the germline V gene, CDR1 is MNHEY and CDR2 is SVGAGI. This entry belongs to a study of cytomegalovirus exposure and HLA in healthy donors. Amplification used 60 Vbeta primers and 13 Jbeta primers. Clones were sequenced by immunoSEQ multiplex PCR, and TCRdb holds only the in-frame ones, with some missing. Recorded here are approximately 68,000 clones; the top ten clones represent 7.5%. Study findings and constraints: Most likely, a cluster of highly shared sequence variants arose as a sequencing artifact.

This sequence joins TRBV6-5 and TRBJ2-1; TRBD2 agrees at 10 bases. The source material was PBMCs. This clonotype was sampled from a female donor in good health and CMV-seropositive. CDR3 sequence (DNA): TGTGCCAGCAGTTACCGGACTAGCGGCACCTACAATGAGCAGTTCTTC. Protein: CASSYRTSGTYNEQFF.